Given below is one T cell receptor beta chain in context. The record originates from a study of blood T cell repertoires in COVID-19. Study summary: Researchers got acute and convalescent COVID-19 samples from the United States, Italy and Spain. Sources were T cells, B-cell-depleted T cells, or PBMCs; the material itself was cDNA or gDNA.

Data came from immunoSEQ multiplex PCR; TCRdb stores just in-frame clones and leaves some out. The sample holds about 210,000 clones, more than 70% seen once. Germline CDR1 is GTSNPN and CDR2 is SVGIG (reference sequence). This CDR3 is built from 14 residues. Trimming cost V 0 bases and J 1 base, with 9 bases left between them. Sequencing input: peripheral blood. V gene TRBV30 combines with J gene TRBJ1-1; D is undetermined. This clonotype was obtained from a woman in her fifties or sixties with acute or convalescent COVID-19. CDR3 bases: TGTGCCTGGAGTGTACGGGGAGGGAACACTGAAGCTTTCTTT. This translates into CAWSVRGGNTEAFF.